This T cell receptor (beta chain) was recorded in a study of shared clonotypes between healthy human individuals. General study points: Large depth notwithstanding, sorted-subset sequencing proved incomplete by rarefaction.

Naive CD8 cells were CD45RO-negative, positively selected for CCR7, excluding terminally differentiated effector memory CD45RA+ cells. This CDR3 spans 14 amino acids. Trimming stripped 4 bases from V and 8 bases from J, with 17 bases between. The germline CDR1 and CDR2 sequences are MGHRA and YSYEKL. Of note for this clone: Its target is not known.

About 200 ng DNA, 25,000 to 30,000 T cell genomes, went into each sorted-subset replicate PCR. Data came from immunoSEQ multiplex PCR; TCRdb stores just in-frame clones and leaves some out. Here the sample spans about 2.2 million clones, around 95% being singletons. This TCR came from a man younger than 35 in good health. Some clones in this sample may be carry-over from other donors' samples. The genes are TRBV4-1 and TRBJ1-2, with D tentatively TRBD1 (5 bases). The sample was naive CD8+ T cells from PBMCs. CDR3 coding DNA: TGCGCCAGCAGCCCAACCGGAGGGGTTGGCGGCTACACCTTC. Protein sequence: CASSPTGGVGGYTF.